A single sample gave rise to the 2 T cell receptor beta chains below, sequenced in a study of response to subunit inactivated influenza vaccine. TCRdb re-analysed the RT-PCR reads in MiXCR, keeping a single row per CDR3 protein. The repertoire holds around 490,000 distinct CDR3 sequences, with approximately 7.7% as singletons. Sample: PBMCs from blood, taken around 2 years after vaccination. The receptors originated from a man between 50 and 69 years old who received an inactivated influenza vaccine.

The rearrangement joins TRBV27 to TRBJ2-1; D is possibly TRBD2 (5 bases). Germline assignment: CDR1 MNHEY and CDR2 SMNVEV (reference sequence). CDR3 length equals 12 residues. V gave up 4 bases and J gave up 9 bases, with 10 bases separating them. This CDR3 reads CASSSTGSEQFF. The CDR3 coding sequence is TGTGCCAGCAGTTCGACGGGGAGTGAGCAGTTCTTC.

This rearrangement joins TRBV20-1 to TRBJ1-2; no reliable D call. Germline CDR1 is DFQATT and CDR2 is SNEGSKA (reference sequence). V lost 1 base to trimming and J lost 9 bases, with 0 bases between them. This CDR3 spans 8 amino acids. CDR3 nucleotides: TGCAGTGCTAGAGGCTACACCTTC. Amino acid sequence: CSARGYTF.